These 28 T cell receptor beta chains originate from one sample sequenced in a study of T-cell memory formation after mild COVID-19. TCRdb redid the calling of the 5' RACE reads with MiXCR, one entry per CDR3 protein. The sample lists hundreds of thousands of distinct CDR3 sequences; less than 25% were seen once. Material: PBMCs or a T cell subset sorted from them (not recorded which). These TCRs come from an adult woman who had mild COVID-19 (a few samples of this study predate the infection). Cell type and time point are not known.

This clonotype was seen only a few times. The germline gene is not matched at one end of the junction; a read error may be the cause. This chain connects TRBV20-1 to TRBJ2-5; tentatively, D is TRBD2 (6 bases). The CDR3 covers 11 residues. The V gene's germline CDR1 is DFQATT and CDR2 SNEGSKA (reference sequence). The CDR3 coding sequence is TGCAGTGCTTCCCAATCCGGGACTCGGTCCTTC. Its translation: CSASQSGTRSF.

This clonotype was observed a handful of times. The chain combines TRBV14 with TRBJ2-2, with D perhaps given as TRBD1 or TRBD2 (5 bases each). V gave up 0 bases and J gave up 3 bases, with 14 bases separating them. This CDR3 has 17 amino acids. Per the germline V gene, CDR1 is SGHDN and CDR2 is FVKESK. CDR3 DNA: TGTGCCAGCAGCCAAGACCTGGGGGATCCGGACACCGGGGAGCTGTTTTTT. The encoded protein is CASSQDLGDPDTGELFF.

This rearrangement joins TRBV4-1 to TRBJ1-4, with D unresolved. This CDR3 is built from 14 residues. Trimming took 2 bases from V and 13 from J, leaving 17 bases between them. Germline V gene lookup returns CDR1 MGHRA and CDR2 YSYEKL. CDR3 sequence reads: CASSQPTTAPGLFF. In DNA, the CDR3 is TGCGCCAGCAGCCAACCGACGACCGCCCCGGGACTGTTTTTT.

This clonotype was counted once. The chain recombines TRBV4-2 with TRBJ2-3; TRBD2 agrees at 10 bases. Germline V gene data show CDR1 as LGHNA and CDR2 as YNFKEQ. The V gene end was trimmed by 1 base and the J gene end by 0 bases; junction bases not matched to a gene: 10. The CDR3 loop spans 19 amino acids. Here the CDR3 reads CASSQGVSGGTSSTDTQYF. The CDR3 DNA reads TGTGCCAGCAGCCAAGGAGTTAGCGGGGGGACTTCTAGCACAGATACGCAGTATTTT.

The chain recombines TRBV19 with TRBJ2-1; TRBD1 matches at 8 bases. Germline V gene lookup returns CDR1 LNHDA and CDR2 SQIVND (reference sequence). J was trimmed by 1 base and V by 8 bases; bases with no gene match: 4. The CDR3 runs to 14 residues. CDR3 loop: CASEGTGSYNEQFF. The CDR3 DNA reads TGTGCCAGTGAAGGGACAGGATCCTACAATGAGCAGTTCTTC. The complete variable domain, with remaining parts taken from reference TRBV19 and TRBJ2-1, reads DGGITQSPKYLFRKEGQNVTLSCEQNLNHDAMYWYRQDPGQGLRLIYYSQIVNDFQKGDIAEGYSVSREKKESFPLTVTSAQKNPTAFYLCASEGTGSYNEQFFGPGTRLTVL.

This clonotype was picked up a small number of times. CDR3 region: CATSPGTAYEQYF. The CDR3, as DNA: TGTGCCACCTCTCCCGGGACCGCCTACGAGCAGTACTTC. The chain combines TRBV24-1 with TRBJ2-7; D may correspond to TRBD1 or TRBD2 (5 bases each). V lost 9 bases to trimming and J lost 2 bases, with 13 bases between them. CDR3 length equals 13 residues. Per the germline V gene, CDR1 is KGHDR and CDR2 is SFDVKD.

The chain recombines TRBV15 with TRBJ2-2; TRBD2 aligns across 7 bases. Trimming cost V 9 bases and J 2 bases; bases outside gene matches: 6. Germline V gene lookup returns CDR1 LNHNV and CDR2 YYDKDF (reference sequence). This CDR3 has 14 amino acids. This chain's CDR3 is CATAGDLNTGELFF. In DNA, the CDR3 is TGTGCCACGGCGGGGGACCTAAACACCGGGGAGCTGTTTTTT.

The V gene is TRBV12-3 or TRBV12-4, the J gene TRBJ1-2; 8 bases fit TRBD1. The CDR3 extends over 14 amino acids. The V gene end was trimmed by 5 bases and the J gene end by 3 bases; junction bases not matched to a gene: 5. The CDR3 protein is CASSVDRVDYGYTF. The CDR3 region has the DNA TGTGCCAGCAGTGTGGACAGGGTTGACTATGGCTACACCTTC.

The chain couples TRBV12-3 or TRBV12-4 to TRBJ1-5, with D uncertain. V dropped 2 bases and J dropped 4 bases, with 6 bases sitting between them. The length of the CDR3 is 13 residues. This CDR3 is CASSLIQNQPQHF. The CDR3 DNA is TGTGCCAGCAGTTTAATACAGAATCAGCCCCAGCATTTT.

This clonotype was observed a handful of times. CDR3 protein: CASSADYTDTQYF. The CDR3 bases are TGTGCCAGCAGTGCAGACTACACAGATACGCAGTATTTT. The chain combines TRBV12-3 or TRBV12-4 with TRBJ2-3; a possible D gene is TRBD2 (5 bases). The CDR3 runs to 13 residues. Trimming removed 5 bases from V and 2 bases from J, with 8 bases in between.

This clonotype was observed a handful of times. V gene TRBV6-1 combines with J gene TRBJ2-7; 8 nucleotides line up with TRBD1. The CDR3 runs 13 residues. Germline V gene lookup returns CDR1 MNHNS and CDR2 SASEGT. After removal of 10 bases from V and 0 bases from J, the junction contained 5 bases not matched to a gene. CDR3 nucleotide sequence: TGTGCCACCAGAGGGACAGGCTCCTACGAGCAGTACTTC. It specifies CATRGTGSYEQYF.

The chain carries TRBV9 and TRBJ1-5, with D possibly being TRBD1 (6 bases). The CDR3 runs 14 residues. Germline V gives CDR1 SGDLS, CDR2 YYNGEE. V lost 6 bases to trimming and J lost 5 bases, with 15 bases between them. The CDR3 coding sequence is TGTGCCAGCACCTTTGGGGCAGGGGATCAGCCCCAGCATTTT. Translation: CASTFGAGDQPQHF.

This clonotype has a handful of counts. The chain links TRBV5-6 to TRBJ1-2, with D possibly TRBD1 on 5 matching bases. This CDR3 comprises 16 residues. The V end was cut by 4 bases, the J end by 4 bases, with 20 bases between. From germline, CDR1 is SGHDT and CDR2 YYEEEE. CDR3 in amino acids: CASSARHPRGVYGYTF. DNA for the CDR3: TGTGCCAGCAGCGCCCGGCATCCTCGAGGGGTCTATGGCTACACCTTC.

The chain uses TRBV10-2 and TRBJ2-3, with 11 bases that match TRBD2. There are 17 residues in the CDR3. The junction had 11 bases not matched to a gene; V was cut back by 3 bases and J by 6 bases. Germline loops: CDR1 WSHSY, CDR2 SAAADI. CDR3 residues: CASSDPLAGGHRDTQYF. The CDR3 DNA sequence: TGCGCCAGCAGTGATCCGCTAGCGGGAGGCCACCGGGATACGCAGTATTTT.

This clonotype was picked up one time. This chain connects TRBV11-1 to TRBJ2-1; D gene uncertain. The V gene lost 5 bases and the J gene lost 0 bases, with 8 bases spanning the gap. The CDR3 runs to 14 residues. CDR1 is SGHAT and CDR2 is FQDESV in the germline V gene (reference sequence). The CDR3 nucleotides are TGTGCCAGCAGCGGGCAGAGCTCCTACAATGAGCAGTTCTTC. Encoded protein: CASSGQSSYNEQFF.

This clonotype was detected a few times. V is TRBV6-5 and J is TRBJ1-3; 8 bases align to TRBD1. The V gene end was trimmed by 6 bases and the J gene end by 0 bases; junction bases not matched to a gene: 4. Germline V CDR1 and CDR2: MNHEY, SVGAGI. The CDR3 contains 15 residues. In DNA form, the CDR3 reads TGTGCCAGCAGACCAGGGACAGGCTCTGGAAACACCATATATTTT. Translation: CASRPGTGSGNTIYF.

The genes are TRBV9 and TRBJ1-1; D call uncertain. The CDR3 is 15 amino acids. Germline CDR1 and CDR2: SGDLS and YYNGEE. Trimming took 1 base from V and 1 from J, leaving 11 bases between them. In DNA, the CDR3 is TGTGCCAGCAGCGTATCAGACGGGAGGAACACTGAAGCTTTCTTT. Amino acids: CASSVSDGRNTEAFF.

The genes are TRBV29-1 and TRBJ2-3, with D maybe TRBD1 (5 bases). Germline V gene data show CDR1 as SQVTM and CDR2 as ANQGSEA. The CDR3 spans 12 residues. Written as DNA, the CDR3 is TGCAGTTCGGACACAAGGGCAGATACGCAGTATTTT. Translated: CSSDTRADTQYF.

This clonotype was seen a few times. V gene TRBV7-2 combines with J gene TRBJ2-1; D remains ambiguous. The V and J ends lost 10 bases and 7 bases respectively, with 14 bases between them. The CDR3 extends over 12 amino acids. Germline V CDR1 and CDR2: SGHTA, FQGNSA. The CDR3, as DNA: TGTGCCATCGTCATCCTAGGTAATGAGCAGTTCTTC. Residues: CAIVILGNEQFF.

CDR3 sequence (DNA): TGTGCCAGCAGCGTACTCCTCTGGGACAGGGTGTATGGCTACACCTTC. This sequence encodes CASSVLLWDRVYGYTF. The chain is built from TRBV9 and TRBJ1-2; the match to TRBD1 covers 9 bases. The germline V gene has CDR1 SGDLS and CDR2 YYNGEE. The CDR3 is made up of 16 amino acids. V shed 1 base and J 5 bases; nucleotides not matched to a gene: 9. The complete variable domain, with remaining parts taken from reference TRBV9 and TRBJ1-2, reads DSGVTQTPKHLITATGQRVTLRCSPRSGDLSVYWYQQSLDQGLQFLIQYYNGEERAKGNILERFSAQQFPDLHSELNLSSLELGDSALYFCASSVLLWDRVYGYTFGSGTRLTVV.

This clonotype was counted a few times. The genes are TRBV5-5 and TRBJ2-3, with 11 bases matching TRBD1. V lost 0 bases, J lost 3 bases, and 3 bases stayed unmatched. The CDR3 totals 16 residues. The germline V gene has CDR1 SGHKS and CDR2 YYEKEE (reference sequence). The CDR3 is CASSLDGTGGTDTQYF. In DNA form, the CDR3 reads TGTGCCAGCAGCTTGGATGGGACAGGGGGTACAGATACGCAGTATTTT.

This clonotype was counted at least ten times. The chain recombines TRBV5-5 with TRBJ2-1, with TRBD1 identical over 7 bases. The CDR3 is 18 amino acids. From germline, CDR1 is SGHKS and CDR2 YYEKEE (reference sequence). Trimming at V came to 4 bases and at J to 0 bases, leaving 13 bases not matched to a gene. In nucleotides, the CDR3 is TGTGCCAGCAGCCCGAGGGGACAGCTAGGGAGCTCCTACAATGAGCAGTTCTTC. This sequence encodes CASSPRGQLGSSYNEQFF.

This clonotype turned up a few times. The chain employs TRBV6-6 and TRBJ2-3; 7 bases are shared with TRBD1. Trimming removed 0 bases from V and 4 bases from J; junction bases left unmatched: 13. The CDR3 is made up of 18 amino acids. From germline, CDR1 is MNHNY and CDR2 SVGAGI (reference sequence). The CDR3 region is CASSYSVTRDRASDTQYF. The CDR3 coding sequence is TGTGCCAGCAGTTACTCGGTGACCCGGGACAGAGCTTCAGATACGCAGTATTTT.

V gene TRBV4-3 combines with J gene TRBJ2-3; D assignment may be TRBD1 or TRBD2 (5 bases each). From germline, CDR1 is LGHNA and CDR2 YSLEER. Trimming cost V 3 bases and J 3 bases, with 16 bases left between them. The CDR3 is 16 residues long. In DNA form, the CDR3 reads TGCGCCAGCAGCCATTCCACAGGCCCGGGGACAGATACGCAGTATTTT. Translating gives CASSHSTGPGTDTQYF.

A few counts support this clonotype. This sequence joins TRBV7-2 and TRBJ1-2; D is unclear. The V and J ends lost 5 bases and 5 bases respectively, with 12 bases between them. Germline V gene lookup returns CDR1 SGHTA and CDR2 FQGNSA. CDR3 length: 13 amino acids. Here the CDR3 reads CASSLRESYGYTF. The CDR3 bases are TGTGCCAGCAGCCTGCGGGAGTCTTATGGCTACACCTTC.

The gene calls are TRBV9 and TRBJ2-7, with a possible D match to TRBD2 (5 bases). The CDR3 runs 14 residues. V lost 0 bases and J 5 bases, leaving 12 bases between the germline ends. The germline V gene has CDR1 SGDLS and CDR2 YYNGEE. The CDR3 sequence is CASSVGDSAHEQYF. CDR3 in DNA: TGTGCCAGCAGCGTAGGCGATAGCGCCCACGAGCAGTACTTC.

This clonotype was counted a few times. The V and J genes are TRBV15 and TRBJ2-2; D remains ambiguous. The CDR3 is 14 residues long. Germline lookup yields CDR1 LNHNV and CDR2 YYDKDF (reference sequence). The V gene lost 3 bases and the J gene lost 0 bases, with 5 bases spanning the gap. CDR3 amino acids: CATSRASNTGELFF. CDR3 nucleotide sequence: TGTGCCACCAGCAGGGCCTCGAACACCGGGGAGCTGTTTTTT.

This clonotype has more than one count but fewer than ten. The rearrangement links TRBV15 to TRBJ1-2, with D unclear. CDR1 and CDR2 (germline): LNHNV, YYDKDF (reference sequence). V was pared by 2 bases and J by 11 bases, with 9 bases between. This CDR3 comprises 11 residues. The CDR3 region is CATSRPPGYTF. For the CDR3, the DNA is TGTGCCACCAGCAGACCTCCGGGGTACACCTTC.